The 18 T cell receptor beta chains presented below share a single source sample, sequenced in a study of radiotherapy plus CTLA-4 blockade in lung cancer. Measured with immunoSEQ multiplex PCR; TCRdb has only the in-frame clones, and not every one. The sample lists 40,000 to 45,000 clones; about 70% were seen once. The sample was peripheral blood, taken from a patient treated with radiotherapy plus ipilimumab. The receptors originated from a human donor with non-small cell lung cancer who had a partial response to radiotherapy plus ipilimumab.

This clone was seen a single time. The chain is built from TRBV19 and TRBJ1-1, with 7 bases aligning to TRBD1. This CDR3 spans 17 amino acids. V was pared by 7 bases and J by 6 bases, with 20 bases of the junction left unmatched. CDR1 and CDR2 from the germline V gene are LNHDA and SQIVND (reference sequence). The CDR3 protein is CASITGRAGGVMSEAFF. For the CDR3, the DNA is TGTGCCAGTATCACGGGACGGGCAGGGGGTGTAATGTCTGAAGCTTTCTTT.

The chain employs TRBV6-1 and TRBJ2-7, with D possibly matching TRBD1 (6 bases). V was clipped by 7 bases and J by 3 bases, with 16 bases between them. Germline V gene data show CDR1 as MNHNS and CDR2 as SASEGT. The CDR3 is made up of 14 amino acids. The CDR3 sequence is CASTMTGGDYEQYF. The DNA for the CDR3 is TGTGCCAGCACTATGACAGGTGGGGACTACGAGCAGTACTTC.

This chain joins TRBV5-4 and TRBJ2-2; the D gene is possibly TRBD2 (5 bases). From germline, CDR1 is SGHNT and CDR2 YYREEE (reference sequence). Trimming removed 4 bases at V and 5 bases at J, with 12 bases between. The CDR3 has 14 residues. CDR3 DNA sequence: TGTGCCAGCAGCCTGGATCGGGAAACCGGGGAGCTGTTTTTT. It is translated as CASSLDRETGELFF.

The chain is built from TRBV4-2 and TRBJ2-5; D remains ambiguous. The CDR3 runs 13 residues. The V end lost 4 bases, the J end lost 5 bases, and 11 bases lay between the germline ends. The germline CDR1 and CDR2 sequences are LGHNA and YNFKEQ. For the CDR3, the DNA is TGTGCCAGCAGCCCCCACTTTCGCGAGACCCAGTACTTC. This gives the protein CASSPHFRETQYF.

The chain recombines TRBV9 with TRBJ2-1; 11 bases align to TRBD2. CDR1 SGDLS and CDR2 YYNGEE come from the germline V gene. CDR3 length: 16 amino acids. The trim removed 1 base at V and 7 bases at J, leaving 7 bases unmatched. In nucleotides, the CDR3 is TGTGCCAGCAGCGTATCCCCGACTAGCGGGATGAATGAGCAGTTCTTC. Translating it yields CASSVSPTSGMNEQFF. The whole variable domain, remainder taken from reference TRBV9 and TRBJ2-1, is DSGVTQTPKHLITATGQRVTLRCSPRSGDLSVYWYQQSLDQGLQFLIQYYNGEERAKGNILERFSAQQFPDLHSELNLSSLELGDSALYFCASSVSPTSGMNEQFFGPGTRLTVL.

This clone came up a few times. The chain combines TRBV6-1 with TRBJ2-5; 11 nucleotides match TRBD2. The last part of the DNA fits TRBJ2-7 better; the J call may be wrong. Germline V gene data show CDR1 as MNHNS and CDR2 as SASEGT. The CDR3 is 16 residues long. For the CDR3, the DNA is TGTGCCAGCAGTGAAGCACTAGCGGGAGTCCCCTACGAGCAGTACTTC. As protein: CASSEALAGVPYEQYF.

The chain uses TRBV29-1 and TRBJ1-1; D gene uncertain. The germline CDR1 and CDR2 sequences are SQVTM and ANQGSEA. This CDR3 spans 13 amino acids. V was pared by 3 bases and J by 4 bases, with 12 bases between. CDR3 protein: CSVDTGGPTEAFF. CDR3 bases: TGCAGCGTTGATACTGGTGGGCCCACTGAAGCTTTCTTT.

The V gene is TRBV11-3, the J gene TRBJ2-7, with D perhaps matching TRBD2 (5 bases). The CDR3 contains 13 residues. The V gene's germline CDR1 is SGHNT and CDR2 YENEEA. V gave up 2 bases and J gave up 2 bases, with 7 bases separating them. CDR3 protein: CASSLTGTYEQYF. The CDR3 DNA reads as TGTGCCAGCAGCTTAACCGGGACCTACGAGCAGTACTTC.

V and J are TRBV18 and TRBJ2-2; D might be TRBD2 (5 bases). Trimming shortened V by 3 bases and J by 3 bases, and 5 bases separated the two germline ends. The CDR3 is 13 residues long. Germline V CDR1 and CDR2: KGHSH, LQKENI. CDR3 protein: CASSPRDTGELFF. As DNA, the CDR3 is TGTGCCAGCTCACCGAGGGACACCGGGGAGCTGTTTTTT.

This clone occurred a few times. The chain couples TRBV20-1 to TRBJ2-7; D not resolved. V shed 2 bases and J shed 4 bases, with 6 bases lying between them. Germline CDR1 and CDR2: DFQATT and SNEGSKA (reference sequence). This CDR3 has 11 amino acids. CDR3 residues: CSARLVYEQYF. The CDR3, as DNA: TGCAGTGCTAGACTAGTTTACGAGCAGTACTTC.

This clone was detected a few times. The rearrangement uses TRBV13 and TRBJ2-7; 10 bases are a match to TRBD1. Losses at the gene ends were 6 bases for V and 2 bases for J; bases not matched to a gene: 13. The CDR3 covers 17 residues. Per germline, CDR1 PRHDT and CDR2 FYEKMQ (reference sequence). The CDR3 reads CASSPAGRTGGTYEQYF. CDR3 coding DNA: TGTGCCAGCAGTCCGGCAGGGAGGACAGGGGGAACCTACGAGCAGTACTTC.

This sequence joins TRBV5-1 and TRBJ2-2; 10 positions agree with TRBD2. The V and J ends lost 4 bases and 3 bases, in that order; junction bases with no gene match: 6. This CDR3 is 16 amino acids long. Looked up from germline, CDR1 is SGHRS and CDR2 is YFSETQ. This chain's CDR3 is CASSSSGRAYTGELFF. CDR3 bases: TGCGCCAGCAGCAGCAGCGGGAGGGCCTACACCGGGGAGCTGTTTTTT.

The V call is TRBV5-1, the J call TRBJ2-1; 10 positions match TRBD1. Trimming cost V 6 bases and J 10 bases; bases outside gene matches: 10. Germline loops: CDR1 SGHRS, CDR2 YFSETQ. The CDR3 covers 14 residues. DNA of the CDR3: TGCGCCAGCACCCACTACCTGACAGGGGGCGAGCAGTTCTTC. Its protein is CASTHYLTGGEQFF.

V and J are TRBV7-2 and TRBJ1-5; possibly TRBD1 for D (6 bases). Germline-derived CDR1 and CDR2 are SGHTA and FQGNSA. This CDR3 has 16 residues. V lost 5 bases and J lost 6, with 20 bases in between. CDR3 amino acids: CASSPGGKGLGQPQHF. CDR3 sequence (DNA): TGTGCCAGCAGCCCGGGGGGCAAGGGTTTGGGTCAGCCCCAGCATTTT.

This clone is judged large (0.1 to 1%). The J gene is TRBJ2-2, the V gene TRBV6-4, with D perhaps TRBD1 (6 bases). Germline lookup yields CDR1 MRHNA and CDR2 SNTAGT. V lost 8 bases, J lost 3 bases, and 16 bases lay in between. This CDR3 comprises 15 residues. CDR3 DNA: TGTGCCAGCGCACTGACAGGACCGTACACCGGGGAGCTGTTTTTT. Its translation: CASALTGPYTGELFF.

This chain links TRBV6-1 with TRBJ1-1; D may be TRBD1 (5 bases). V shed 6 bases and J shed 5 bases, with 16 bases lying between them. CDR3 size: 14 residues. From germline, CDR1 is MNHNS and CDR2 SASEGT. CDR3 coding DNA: TGTGCCAGCAGCATTCAGGGTGGTAGGACTGAAGCTTTCTTT. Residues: CASSIQGGRTEAFF.

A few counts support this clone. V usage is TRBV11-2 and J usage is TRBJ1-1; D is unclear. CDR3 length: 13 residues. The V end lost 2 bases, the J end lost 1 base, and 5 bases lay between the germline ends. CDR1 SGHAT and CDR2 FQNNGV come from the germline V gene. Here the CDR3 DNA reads TGTGCCAGCAGCTTAAGCCAGAACACTGAAGCTTTCTTT. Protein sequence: CASSLSQNTEAFF.

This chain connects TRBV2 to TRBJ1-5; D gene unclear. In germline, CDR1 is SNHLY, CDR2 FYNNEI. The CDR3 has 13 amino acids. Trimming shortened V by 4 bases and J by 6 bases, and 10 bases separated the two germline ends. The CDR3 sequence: CASSGREGQPQHF. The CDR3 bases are TGTGCCAGCAGTGGGAGAGAAGGTCAGCCCCAGCATTTT.